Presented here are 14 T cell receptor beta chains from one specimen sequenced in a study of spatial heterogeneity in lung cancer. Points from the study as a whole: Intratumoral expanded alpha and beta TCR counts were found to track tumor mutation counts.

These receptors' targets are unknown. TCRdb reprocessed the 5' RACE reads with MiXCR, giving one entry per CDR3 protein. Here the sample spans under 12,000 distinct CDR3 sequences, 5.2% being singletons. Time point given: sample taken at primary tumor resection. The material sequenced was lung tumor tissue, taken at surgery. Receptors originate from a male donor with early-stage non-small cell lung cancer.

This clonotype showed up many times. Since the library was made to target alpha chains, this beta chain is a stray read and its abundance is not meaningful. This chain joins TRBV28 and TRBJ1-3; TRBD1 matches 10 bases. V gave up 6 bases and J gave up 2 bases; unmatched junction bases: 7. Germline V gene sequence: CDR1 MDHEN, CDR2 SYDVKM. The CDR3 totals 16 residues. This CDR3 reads CASSLSGTGAGNTIYF. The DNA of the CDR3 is TGTGCCAGCAGCCTCTCCGGGACAGGGGCTGGAAACACCATATATTTT.

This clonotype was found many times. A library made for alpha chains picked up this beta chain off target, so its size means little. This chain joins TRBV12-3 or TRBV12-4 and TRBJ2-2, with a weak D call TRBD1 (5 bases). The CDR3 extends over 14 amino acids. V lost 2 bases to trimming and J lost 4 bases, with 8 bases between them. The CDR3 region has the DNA TGTGCCAGCAGTTTAATCCAGGGCACCGGGGAGCTGTTTTTT. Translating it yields CASSLIQGTGELFF.

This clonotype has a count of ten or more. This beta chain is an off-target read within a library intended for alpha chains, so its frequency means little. The CDR3 nucleotides are TGTGCCAGCAGCGGGGGTGGGCGTATCACTGAAGCTTTCTTT. This sequence encodes CASSGGGRITEAFF. The V call is TRBV5-6, the J call TRBJ1-1, with a tentative D call TRBD1 (5 bases). CDR1 and CDR2 from the germline V gene are SGHDT and YYEEEE. The V and J ends lost 4 bases and 4 bases respectively, with 14 bases between them. The length of the CDR3 is 14 residues.

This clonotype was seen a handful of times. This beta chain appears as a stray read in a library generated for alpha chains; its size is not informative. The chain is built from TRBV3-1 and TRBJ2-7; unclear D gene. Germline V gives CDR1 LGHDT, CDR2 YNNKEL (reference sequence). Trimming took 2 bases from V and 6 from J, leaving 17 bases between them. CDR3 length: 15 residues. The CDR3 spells CASSQPRRSPSEQYF. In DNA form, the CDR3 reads TGTGCCAGCAGCCAACCCCGGCGCAGCCCTAGCGAGCAGTACTTC.

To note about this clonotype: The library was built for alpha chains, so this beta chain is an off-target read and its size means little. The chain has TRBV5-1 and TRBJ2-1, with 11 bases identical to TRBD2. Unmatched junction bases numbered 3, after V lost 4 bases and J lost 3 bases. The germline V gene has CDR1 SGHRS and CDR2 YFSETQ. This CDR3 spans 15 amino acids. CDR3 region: CASSPLAGGYNEQFF. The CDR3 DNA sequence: TGCGCCAGCAGCCCCCTAGCGGGAGGCTACAATGAGCAGTTCTTC.

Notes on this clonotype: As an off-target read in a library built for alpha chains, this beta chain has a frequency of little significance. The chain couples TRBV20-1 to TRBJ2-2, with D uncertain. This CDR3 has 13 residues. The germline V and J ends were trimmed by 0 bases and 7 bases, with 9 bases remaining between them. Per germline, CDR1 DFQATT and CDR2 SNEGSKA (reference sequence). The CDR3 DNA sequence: TGCAGTGCTAGAGATGTAGGCCGCGGGGAGCTGTTTTTT. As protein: CSARDVGRGELFF.

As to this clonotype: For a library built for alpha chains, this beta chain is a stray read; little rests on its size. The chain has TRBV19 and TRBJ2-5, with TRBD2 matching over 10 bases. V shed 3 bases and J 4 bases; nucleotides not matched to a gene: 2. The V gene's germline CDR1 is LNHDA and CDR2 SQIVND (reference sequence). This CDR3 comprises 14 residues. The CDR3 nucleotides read TGTGCCAGTAGTATCACTAGCGGGGCAGAGACCCAGTACTTC. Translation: CASSITSGAETQYF.

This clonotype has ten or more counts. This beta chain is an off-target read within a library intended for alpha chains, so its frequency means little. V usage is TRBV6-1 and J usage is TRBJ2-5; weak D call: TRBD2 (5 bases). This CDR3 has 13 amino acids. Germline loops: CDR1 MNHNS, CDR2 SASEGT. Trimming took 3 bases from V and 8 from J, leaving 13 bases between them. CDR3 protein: CASSDSGGRTQYF. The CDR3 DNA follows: TGTGCCAGCAGTGATTCCGGAGGAAGAACCCAGTACTTC.

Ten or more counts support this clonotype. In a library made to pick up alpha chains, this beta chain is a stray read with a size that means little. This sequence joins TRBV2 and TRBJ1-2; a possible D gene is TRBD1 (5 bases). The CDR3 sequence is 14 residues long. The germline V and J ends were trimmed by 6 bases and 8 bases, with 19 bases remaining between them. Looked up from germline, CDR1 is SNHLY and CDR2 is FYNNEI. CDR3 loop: CASSLSGAQGGYTF. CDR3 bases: TGTGCCAGCAGCCTCTCCGGGGCGCAGGGCGGCTACACCTTC. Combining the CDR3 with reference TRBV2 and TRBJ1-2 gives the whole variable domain EPEVTQTPSHQVTQMGQEVILRCVPISNHLYFYWYRQILGQKVEFLVSFYNNEISEKSEIFDDQFSVERPDGSNFTLKIRSTKLEDSAMYFCASSLSGAQGGYTFGSGTRLTVV.

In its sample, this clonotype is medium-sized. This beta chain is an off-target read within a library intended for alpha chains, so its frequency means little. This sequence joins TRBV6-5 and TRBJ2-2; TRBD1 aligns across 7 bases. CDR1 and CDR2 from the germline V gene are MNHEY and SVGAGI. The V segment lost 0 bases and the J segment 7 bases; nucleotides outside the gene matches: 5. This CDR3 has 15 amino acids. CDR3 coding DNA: TGTGCCAGCAGTTACTCAGGGGGCGCTATCGGGGAGCTGTTTTTT. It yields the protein CASSYSGGAIGELFF.

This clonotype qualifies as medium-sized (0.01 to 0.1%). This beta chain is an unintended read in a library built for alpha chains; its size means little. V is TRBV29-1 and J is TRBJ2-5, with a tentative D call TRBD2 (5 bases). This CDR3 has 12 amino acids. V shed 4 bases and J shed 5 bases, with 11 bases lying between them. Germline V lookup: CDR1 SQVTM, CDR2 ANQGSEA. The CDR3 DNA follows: TGCAGCGTTGGTCGAGGGCAGGAGACCCAGTACTTC. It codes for CSVGRGQETQYF.

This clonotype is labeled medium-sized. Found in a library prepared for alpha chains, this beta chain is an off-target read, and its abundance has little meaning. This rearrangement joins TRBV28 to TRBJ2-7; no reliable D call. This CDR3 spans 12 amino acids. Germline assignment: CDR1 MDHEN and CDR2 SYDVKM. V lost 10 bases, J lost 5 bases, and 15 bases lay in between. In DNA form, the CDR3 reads TGTGCCACTAGGACCTCACCACACGAGCAGTACTTC. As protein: CATRTSPHEQYF.

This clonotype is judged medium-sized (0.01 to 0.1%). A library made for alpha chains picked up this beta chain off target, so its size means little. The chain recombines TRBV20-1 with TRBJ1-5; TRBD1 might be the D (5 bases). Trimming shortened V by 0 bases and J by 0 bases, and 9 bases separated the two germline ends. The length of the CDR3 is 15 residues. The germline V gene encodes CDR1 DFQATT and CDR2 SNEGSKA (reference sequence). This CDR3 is CSARDGTYSNQPQHF. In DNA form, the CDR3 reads TGCAGTGCTAGAGATGGGACCTATAGCAATCAGCCCCAGCATTTT.

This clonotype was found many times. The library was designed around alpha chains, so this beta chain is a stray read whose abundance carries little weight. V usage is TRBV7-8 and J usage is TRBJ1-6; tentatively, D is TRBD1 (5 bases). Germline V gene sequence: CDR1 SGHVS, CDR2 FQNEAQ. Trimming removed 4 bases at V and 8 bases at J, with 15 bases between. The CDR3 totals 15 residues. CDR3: CASSSPGRFDSPLHF. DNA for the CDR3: TGTGCCAGCAGCTCTCCAGGGCGATTTGATTCACCCCTCCACTTT.